The sequence of this T cell receptor (beta chain) was determined in a study of blood T cell repertoires in COVID-19. Study in general: PBMCs, B-cell-depleted T cells, or T cells were the source of the cDNA or gDNA that made up the material.

V was shortened by 8 bases and J by 4 bases, with 21 bases between the two germline ends. Germline assignment: CDR1 LGHDT and CDR2 YNNKEL (reference sequence). The CDR3 covers 15 residues. The repertoire was sequenced with immunoSEQ multiplex PCR; TCRdb's copy has only in-frame clones and lacks some. Of 300,000 to 400,000 clones in the sample, 80% to 90% were seen once. The TCR sequence derives from an older woman with COVID-19, enrolled during active disease. The chain employs TRBV3-1 (or the pseudogene TRBV3-2) and TRBJ2-7; D possibly corresponds to TRBD2 (7 bases). What was sequenced was peripheral blood. The CDR3, as DNA: TGTGCCAGCGGTACAACGGGGGGCACCGGATACGAGCAGTACTTC. Translating gives CASGTTGGTGYEQYF.